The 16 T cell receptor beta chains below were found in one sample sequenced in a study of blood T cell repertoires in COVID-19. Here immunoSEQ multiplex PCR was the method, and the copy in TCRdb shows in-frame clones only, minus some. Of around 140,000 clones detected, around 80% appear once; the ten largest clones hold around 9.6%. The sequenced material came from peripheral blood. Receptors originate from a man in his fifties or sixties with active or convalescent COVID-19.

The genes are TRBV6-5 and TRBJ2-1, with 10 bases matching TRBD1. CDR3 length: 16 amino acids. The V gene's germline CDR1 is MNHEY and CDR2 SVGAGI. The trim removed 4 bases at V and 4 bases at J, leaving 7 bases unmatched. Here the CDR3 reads CASSSPRTGGYNEQFF. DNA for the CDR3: TGTGCCAGCAGTTCCCCGCGGACAGGGGGTTACAATGAGCAGTTCTTC.

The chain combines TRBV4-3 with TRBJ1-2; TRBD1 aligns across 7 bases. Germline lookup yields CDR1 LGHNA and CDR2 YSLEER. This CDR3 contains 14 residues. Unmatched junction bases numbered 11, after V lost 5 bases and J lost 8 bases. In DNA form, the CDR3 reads TGCGCCAGCAGCACCCAGGACAGGCTGTGGGGCTACACCTTC. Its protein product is CASSTQDRLWGYTF.

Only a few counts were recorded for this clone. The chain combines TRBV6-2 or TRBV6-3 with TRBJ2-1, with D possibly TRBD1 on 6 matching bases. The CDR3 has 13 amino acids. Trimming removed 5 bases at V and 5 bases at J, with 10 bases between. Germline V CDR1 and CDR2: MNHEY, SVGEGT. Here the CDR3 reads CASSPWTDNEQFF. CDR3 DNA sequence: TGTGCCAGCAGTCCCTGGACAGACAATGAGCAGTTCTTC.

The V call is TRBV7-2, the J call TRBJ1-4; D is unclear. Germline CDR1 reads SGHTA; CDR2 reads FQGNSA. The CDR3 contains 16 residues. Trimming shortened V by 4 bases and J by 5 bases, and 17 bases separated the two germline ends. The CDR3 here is CASSWGWGGTNEKLFF. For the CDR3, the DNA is TGTGCCAGCAGCTGGGGTTGGGGAGGAACAAATGAAAAACTGTTTTTT.

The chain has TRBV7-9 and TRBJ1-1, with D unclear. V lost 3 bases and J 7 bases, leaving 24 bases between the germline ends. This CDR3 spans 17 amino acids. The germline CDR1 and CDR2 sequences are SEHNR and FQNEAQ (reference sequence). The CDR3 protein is CASSFVGRRARMDEAFF. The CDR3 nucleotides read TGTGCCAGCAGCTTTGTTGGCAGGCGAGCTCGTATGGATGAAGCTTTCTTT.

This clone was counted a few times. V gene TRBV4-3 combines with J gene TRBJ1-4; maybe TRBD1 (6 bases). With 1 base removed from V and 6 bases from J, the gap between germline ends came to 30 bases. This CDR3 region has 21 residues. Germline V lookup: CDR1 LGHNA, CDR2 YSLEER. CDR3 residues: CASSQVAAQGSGERGDEKLFF. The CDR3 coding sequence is TGCGCCAGCAGCCAAGTTGCCGCTCAGGGGTCAGGGGAGCGTGGGGATGAAAAACTGTTTTTT.

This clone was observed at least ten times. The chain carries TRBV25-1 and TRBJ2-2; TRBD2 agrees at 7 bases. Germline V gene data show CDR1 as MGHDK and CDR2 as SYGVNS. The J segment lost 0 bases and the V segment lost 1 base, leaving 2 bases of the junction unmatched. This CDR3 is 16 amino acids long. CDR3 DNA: TGTGCCAGCAGTGAATGGGAGGGGTCGAACACCGGGGAGCTGTTTTTT. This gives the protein CASSEWEGSNTGELFF.

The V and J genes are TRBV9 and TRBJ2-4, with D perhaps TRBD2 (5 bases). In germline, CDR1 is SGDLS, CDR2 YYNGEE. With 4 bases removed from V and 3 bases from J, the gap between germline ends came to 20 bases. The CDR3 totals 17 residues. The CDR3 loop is CASSPTPSGSYKNIQYF. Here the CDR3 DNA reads TGTGCCAGCAGCCCTACCCCGAGCGGAAGTTACAAAAACATTCAGTACTTC.

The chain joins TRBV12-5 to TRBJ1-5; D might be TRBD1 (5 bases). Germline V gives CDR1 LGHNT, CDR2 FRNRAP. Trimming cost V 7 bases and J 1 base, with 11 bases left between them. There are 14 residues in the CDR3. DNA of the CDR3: TGTGCTAGTGACCTGGGGCACAGCAATCAGCCCCAGCATTTT. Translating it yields CASDLGHSNQPQHF.

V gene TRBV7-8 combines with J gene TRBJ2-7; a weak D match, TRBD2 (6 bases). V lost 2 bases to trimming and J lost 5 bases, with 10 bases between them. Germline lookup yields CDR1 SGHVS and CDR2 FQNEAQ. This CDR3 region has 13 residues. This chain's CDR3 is CASSLWEVNEQYV. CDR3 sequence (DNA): TGTGCCAGCAGCTTATGGGAGGTGAACGAGCAGTACGTC.

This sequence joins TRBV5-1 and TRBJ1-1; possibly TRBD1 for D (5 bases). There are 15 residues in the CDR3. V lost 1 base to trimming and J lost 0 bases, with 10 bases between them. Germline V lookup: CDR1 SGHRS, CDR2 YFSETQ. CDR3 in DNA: TGCGCCAGCAGCTTGTGGGGGGAATTGAACACTGAAGCTTTCTTT. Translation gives CASSLWGELNTEAFF. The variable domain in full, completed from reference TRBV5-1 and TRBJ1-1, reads KAGVTQTPRYLIKTRGQQVTLSCSPISGHRSVSWYQQTPGQGLQFLFEYFSETQRNKGNFPGRFSGRQFSNSRSEMNVSTLELGDSALYLCASSLWGELNTEAFFGQGTRLTVV.

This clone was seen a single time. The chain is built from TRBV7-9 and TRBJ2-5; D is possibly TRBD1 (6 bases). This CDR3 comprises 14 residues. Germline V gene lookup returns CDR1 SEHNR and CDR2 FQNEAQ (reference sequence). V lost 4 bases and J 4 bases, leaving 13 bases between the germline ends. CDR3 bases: TGTGCCAGCAGCTCCGGGACATTCGGAGAGACCCAGTACTTC. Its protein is CASSSGTFGETQYF.

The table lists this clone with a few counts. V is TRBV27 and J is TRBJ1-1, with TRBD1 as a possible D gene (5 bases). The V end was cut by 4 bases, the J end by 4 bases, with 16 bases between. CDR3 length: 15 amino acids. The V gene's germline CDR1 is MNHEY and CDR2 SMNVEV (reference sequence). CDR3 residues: CASSSSTGGITEAFF. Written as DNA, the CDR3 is TGTGCCAGCAGTTCCTCGACGGGGGGGATCACTGAAGCTTTCTTT.

This CDR3 reads CASGLSSTVSGANVLTF. DNA for the CDR3: TGTGCCAGCGGACTTTCGTCGACTGTATCTGGGGCCAACGTCCTGACTTTC. V usage is TRBV27 and J usage is TRBJ2-6, with D possibly being TRBD2 (5 bases). CDR1 is MNHEY, CDR2 SMNVEV, per germline (reference sequence). Trimming took off 8 bases at V and 1 base at J, with 18 bases between the two ends. The length of the CDR3 is 17 residues.

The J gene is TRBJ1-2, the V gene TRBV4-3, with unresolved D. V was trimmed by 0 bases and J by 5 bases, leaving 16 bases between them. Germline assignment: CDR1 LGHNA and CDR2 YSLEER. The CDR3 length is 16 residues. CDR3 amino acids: CASSQDLGDPRYGYTF. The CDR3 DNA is TGCGCCAGCAGCCAAGATTTGGGCGACCCTCGATATGGCTACACCTTC.

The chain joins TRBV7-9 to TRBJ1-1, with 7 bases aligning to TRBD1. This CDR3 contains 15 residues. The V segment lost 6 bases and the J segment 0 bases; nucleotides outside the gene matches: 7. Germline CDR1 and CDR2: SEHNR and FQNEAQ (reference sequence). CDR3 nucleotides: TGTGCCAGCAGGCCCCCCGGGACAGTGAACACTGAAGCTTTCTTT. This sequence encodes CASRPPGTVNTEAFF.